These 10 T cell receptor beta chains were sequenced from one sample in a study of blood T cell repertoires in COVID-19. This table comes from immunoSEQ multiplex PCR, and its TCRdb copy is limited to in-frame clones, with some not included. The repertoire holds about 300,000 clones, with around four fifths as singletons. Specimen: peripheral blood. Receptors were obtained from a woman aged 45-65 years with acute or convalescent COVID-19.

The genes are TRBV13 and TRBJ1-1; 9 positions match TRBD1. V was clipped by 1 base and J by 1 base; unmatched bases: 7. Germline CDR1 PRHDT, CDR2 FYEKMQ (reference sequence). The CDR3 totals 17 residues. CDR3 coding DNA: TGTGCCAGCAGCTTAGTCGGGACAGGGTTATCGAACACTGAAGCTTTCTTT. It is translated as CASSLVGTGLSNTEAFF.

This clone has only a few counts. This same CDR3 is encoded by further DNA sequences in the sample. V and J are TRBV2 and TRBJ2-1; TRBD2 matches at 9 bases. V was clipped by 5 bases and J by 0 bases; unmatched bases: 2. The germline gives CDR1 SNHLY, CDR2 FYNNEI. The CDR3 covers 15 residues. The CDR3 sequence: CASSLAGSSYNEQFF. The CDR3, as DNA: TGTGCCAGCAGTCTAGCGGGGAGCTCCTACAATGAGCAGTTCTTC. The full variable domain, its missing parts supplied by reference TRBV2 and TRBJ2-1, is EPEVTQTPSHQVTQMGQEVILRCVPISNHLYFYWYRQILGQKVEFLVSFYNNEISEKSEIFDDQFSVERPDGSNFTLKIRSTKLEDSAMYFCASSLAGSSYNEQFFGPGTRLTVL.

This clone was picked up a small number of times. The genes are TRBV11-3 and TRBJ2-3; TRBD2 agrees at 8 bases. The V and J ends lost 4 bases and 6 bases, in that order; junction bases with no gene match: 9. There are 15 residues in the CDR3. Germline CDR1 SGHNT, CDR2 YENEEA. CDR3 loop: CASSSRAGEADTQYF. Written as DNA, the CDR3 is TGTGCCAGCAGCTCTCGAGCGGGAGAGGCCGATACGCAGTATTTT.

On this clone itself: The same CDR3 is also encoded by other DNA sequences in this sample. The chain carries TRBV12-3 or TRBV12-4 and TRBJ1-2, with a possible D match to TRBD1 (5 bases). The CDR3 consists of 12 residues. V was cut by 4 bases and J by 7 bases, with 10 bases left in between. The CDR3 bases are TGTGCCAGCAGTTCTTCAAGGGGTGGCTACACCTTC. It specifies CASSSSRGGYTF.

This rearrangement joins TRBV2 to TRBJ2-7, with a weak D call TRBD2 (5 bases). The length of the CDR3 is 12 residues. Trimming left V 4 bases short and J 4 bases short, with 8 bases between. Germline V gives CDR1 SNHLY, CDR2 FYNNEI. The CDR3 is CASSAGGYEQYF. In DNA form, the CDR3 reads TGTGCCAGCAGTGCTGGCGGGTACGAGCAGTACTTC.

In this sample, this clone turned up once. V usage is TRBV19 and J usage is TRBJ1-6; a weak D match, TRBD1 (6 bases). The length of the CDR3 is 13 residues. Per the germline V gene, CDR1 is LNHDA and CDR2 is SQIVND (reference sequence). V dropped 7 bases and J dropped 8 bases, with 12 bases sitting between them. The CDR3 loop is CASTPRGYSPLHF. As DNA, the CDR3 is TGTGCCAGTACTCCTAGGGGGTATTCACCCCTCCACTTT.

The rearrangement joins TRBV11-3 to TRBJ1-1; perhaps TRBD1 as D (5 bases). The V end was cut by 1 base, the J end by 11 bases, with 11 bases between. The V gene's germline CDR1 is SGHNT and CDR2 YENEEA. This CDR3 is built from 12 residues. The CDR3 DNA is TGTGCCAGCAGCTTAGGGGCGGGGGAGGCTTTCTTT. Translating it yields CASSLGAGEAFF.

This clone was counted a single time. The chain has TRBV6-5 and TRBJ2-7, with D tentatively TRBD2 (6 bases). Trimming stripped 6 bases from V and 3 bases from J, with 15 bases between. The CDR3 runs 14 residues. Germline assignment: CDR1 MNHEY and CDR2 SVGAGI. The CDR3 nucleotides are TGTGCCAGCAGGAACCGGGACTTGGGCTACGAGCAGTACGTC. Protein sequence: CASRNRDLGYEQYV.

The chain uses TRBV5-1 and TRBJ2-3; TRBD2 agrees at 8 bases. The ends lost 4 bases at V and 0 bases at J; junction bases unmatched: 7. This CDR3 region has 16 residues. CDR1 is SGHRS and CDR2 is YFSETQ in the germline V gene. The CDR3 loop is CASSLLAGTSTDTQYF. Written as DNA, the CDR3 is TGCGCCAGCAGCCTTCTAGCGGGTACTAGCACAGATACGCAGTATTTT.

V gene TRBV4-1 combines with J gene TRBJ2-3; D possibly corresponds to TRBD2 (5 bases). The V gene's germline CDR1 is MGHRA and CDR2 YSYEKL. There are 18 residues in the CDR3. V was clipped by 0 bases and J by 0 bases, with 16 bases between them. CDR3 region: CASSQETGADHSTDTQYF. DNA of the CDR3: TGCGCCAGCAGCCAAGAAACCGGAGCGGACCATAGCACAGATACGCAGTATTTT.